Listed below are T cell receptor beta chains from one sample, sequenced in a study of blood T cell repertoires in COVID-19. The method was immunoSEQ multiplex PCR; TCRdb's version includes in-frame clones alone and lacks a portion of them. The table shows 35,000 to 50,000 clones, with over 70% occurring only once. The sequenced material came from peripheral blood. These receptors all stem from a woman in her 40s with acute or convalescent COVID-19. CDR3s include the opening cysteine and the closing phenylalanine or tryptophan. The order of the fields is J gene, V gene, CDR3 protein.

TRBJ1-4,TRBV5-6,CASSLGRRNEKLFF
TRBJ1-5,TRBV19,CASSGETGGFYQPQHF
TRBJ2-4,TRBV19,CASSIGRLAGNVAKNIQYF
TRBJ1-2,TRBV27,CASSYGAGGWGYTF
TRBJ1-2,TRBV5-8,CASSLRTGDGYTF
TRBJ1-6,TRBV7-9,CASSPGNSPLHF
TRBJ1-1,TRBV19,CASSVPGVSEAFF
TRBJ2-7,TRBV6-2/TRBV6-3,CASSQDRSSYEQYF
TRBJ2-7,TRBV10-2,CASSKDRGYEQYF
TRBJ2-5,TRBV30,CAWSRGTGGWYQETQYF
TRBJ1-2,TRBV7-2,CASSLELLTGASNYGYTF
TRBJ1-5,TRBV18,CASSQQGFSQPQHF
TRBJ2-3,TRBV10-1,CASSEDSGRSTDTQYF
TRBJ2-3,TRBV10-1,CASSGDRGRADTQYF
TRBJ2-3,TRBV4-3,CASSQELQSMAQYF
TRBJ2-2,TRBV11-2,CASSLGDRVGTGELFF
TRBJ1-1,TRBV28,CASIPPRQGRYTEAFF
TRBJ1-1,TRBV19,CASSVTLQRDVNTEAFF
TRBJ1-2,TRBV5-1,CASRPPGQLPGGYTF
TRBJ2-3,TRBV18,CASSPGGDTQYF
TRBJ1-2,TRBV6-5,CASSYSQGNYGYTF
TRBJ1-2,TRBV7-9,CASSLQGSSYGYTF
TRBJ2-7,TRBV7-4,CASSPLPGRFEQYF
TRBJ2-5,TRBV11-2,CASSLVGTGVETQYF